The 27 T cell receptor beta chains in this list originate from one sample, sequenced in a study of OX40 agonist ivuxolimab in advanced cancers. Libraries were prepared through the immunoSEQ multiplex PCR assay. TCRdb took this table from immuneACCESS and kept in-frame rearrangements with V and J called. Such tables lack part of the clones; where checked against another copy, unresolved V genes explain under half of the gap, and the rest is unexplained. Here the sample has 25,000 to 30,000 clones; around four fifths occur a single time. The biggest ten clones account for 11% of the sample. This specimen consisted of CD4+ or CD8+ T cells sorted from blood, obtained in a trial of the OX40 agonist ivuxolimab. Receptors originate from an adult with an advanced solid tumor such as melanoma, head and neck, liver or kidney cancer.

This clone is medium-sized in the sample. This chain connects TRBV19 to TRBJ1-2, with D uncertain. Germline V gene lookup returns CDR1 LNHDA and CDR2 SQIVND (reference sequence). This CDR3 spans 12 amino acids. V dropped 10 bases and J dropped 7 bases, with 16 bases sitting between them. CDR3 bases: TGTGCCACCACCGAGGGATTTCTTGGCTACACCTTC. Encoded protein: CATTEGFLGYTF.

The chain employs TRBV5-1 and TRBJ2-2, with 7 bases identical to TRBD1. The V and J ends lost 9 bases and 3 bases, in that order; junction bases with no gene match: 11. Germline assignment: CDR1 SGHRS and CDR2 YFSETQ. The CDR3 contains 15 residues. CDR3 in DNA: TGCGCCACCAACACAGGGGCCGCTGACACCGGGGAGCTGTTTTTT. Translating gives CATNTGAADTGELFF.

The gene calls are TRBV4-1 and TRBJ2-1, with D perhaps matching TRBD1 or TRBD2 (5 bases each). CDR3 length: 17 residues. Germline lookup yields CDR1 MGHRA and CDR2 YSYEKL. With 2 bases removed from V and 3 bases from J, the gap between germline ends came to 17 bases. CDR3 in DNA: TGCGCCAGCAGCCAAAGGGGAGACCTCCCTATCTACAATGAGCAGTTCTTC. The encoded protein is CASSQRGDLPIYNEQFF.

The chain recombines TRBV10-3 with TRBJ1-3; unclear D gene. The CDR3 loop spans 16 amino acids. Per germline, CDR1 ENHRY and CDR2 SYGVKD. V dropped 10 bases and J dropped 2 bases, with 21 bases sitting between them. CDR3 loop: CASRTRHFVTGNTIYF. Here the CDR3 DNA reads TGTGCCAGCAGGACTCGACACTTCGTAACTGGAAACACCATATATTTT.

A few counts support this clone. This CDR3 is CASSLGVSSGATSFF. CDR3 nucleotide sequence: TGTGCCAGCAGCTTGGGGGTGTCAAGCGGGGCAACAAGTTTCTTC. V is TRBV5-5 and J is TRBJ2-1; 7 bases match TRBD2. The junction had 16 bases not matched to a gene; V was cut back by 0 bases and J by 16 bases. The germline gives CDR1 SGHKS, CDR2 YYEKEE (reference sequence). This CDR3 is built from 15 residues.

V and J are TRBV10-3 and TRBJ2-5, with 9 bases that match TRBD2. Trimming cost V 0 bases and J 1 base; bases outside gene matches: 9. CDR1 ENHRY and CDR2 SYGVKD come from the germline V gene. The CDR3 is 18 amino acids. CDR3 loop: CAISESMGVAGVQETQYF. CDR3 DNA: TGTGCCATCAGTGAGTCGATGGGGGTAGCGGGGGTCCAAGAGACCCAGTACTTC.

The CDR3 DNA reads as TGTGCCAGCAGTCTATCTGATATGGGAGAGCAGTACTTC. Its translation is CASSLSDMGEQYF. J is TRBJ2-7 and V is TRBV6-5; D unresolved. Trimming took off 5 bases at V and 7 bases at J, with 15 bases between the two ends. Germline CDR1 and CDR2: MNHEY and SVGAGI. CDR3 length: 13 amino acids.

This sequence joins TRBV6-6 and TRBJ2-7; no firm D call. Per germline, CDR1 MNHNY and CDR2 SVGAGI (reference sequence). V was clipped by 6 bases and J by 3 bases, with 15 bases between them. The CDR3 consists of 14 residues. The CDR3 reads CASSPSGALYEQYF. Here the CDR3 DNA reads TGTGCCAGCAGCCCTTCCGGTGCCCTCTACGAGCAGTACTTC.

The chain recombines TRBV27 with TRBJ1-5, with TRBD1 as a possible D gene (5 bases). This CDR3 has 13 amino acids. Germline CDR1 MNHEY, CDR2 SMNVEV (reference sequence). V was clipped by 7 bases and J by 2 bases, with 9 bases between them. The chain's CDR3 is CASKTGGNQPQHF. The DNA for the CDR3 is TGTGCCAGCAAAACGGGGGGCAATCAGCCCCAGCATTTT.

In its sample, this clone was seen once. This CDR3 is CASSPRTSGREQFF. The CDR3 bases are TGTGCCAGCAGCCCTCGGACTAGCGGGAGGGAGCAGTTCTTC. This chain connects TRBV11-2 to TRBJ2-1, with 14 bases lining up with TRBD2. V dropped 5 bases and J dropped 10; count of bases not matched to a gene: 4. Germline lookup yields CDR1 SGHAT and CDR2 FQNNGV. The CDR3 contains 14 residues.

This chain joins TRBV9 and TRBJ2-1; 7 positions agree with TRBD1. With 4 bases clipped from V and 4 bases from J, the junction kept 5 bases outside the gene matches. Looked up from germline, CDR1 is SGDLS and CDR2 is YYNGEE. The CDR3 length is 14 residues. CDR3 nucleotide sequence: TGTGCCAGCAGCCCCGGGACAGCGTACAATGAGCAGTTCTTC. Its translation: CASSPGTAYNEQFF.

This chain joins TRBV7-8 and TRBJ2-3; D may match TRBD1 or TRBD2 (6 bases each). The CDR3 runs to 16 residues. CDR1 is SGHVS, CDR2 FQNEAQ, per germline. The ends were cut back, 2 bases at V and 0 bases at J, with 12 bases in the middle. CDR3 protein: CASSLFGGPSTDTQYF. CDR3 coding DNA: TGTGCCAGCAGCTTATTCGGGGGCCCTAGCACAGATACGCAGTATTTT. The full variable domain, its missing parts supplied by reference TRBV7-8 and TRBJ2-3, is GAGVSQSPRYKVAKRGQDVALRCDPISGHVSLFWYQQALGQGPEFLTYFQNEAQLDKSGLPSDRFFAERPEGSVSTLKIQRTQQEDSAVYLCASSLFGGPSTDTQYFGPGTRLTVL.

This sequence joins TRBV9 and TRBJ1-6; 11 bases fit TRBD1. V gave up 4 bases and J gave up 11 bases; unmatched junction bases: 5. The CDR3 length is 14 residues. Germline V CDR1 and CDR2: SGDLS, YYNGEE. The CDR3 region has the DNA TGTGCCAGCAGCCCAGGGACAGGGGGGACACCCCTCCACTTT. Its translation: CASSPGTGGTPLHF.

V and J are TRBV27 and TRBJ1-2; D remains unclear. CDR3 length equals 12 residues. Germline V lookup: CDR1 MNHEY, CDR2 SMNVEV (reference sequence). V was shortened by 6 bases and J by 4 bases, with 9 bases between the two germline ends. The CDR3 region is CASSPVGYGYTF. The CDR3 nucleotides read TGTGCCAGCAGCCCGGTGGGCTATGGCTACACCTTC.

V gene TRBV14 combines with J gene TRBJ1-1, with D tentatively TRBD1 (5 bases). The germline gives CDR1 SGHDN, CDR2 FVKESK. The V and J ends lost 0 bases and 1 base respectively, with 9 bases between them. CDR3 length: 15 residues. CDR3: CASSQEYGGNTEAFF. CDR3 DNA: TGTGCCAGCAGCCAAGAGTACGGGGGGAACACTGAAGCTTTCTTT.

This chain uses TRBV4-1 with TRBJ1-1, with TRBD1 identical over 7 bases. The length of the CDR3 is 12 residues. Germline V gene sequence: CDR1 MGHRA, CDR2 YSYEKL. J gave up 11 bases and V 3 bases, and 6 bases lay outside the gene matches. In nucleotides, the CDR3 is TGCGCCAGCAGCCAGGGACAGAGTGTGGCTTTCTTT. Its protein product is CASSQGQSVAFF.

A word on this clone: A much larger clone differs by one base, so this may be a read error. The CDR3 DNA is TGTGCCAGCACCTCGAACCTACCCGGGGCCGAGCAGTACTTC. Amino acids: CASTSNLPGAEQYF. This chain joins TRBV28 and TRBJ2-7; D might be TRBD1 or TRBD2, each matching 5 bases. The CDR3 is made up of 14 amino acids. V was pared by 7 bases and J by 6 bases, with 19 bases between. From germline, CDR1 is MDHEN and CDR2 SYDVKM.

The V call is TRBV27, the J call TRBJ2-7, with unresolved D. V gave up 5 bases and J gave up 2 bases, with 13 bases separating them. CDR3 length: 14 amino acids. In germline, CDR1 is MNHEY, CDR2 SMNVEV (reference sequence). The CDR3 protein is CASSPLRGAYEQYF. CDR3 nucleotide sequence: TGTGCCAGCAGTCCTCTTCGCGGAGCCTACGAGCAGTACTTC.

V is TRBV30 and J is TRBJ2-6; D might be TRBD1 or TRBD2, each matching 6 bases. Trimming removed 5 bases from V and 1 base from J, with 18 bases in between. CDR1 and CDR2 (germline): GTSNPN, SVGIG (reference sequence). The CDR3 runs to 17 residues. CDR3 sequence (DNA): TGTGCCTGGGGGAGGAGGACAGCGACTTCTGGGGCCAACGTCCTGACTTTC. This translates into CAWGRRTATSGANVLTF.

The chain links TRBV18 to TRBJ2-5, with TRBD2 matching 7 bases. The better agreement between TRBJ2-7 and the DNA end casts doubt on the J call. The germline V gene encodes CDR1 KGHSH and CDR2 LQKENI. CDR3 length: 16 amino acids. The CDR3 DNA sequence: TGTGCCAGCTCACCCGACGCGAGCGGGGAACGGTACGAGCAGTACTTC. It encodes CASSPDASGERYEQYF.

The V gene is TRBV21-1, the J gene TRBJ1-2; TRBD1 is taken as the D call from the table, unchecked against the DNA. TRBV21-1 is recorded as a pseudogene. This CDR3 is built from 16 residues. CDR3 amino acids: CASSKGLGLLNYGYTF. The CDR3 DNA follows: TGTGCCAGCAGCAAAGGATTGGGGCTCTTAAACTATGGCTACACCTTC.

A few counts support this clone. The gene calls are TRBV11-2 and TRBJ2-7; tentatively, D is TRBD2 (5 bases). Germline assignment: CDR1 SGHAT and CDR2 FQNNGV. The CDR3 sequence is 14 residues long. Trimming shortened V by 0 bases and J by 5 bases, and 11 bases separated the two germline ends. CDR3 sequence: CASSLDVNGNEQYF. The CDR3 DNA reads TGTGCCAGCAGCTTAGATGTCAACGGGAACGAGCAGTACTTC.

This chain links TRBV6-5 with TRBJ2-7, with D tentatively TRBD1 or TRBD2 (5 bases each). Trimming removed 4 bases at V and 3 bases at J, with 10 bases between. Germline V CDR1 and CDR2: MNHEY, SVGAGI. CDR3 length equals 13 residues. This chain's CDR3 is CASSSGTYYEQYF. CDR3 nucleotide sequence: TGTGCCAGCAGTTCGGGGACCTACTACGAGCAGTACTTC.

The CDR3 sequence is CASSAQTGWLYYGYTF. The DNA for the CDR3 is TGTGCCAGTAGTGCCCAGACAGGGTGGTTGTACTATGGCTACACCTTC. The chain is built from TRBV19 and TRBJ1-2; 7 nucleotides match TRBD1. CDR1 is LNHDA, CDR2 SQIVND, per germline (reference sequence). The CDR3 is 16 residues long. The V segment lost 5 bases and the J segment 3 bases; nucleotides outside the gene matches: 12.

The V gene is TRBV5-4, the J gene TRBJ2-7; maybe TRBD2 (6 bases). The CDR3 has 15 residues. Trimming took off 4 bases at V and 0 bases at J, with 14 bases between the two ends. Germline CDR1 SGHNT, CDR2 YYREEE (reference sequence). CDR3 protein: CASSQGPTSSYEQYF. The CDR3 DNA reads TGTGCCAGCAGCCAGGGACCGACTAGCTCCTACGAGCAGTACTTC.

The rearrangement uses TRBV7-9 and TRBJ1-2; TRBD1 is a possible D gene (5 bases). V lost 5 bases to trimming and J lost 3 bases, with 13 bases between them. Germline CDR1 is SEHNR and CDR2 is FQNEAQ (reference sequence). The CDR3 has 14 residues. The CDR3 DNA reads TGTGCCAGCAGCGACCCCGGGACCGACTATGGCTACACCTTC. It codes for CASSDPGTDYGYTF. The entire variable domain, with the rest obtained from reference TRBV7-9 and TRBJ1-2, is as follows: DTGVSQNPRHKITKRGQNVTFRCDPISEHNRLYWYRQTLGQGPEFLTYFQNEAQLEKSRLLSDRFSAERPKGSFSTLEIQRTEQGDSAMYLCASSDPGTDYGYTFGSGTRLTVV.

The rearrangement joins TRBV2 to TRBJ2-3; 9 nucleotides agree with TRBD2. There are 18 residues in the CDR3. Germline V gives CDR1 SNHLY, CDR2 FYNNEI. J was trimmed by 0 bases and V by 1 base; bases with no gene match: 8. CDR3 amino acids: CASSEVMAGGPSTDTQYF. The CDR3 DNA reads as TGTGCCAGCAGTGAAGTTATGGCGGGGGGGCCAAGCACAGATACGCAGTATTTT.